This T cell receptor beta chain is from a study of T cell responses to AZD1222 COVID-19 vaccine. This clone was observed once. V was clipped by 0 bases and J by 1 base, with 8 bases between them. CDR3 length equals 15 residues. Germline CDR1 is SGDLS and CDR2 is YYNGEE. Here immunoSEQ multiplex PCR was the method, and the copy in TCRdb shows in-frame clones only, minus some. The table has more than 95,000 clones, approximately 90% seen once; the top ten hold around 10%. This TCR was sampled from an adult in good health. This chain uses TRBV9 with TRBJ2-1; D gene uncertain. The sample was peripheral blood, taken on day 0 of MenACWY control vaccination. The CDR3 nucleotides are TGTGCCAGCAGCGTAGCACAGCAATCCTACAATGAGCAGTTCTTC. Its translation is CASSVAQQSYNEQFF.